This entry lists 10 T cell receptor beta chains sequenced from one sample in a study of blood T cell repertoires in COVID-19. Clones were sequenced by immunoSEQ multiplex PCR, and TCRdb holds only the in-frame ones, with some missing. This repertoire shows roughly 120,000 clones, 70% to 90% found once; its top ten account for less than 3.5%. Material: peripheral blood. The receptors derive from a woman in her 50s with acute or convalescent COVID-19.

The genes are TRBV19 and TRBJ2-5; 9 positions agree with TRBD1. The germline CDR1 and CDR2 sequences are LNHDA and SQIVND (reference sequence). The CDR3 spans 14 residues. Trimming removed 4 bases from V and 5 bases from J; junction bases left unmatched: 5. CDR3 protein: CASSTRTGEETQYF. DNA for the CDR3: TGTGCCAGTAGTACAAGGACAGGGGAGGAGACCCAGTACTTC.

This clone was seen more than once but under ten times. The rearrangement joins TRBV11-3 to TRBJ2-2; D might be TRBD1 (5 bases). The CDR3 is 14 amino acids. Germline CDR1 reads SGHNT; CDR2 reads YENEEA. V lost 5 bases, J lost 1 base, and 8 bases lay in between. The chain's CDR3 is CASSPQGNTGELFF. The DNA of the CDR3 is TGTGCCAGCAGCCCCCAGGGGAACACCGGGGAGCTGTTTTTT.

The chain has TRBV2 and TRBJ2-5, with D tentatively TRBD2 (7 bases). V dropped 2 bases and J dropped 1 base, with 11 bases sitting between them. This CDR3 has 15 amino acids. Germline CDR1 is SNHLY and CDR2 is FYNNEI. The CDR3 DNA sequence: TGTGCCAGCAGTGAATTGCGGGGGCCCCAAGAGACCCAGTACTTC. It yields the protein CASSELRGPQETQYF.

In regard to this clone: One end of the junction fails to match germline, which may point to a read error. The chain has TRBV28 and TRBJ2-1; 10 bases align to TRBD2. CDR3 length: 18 residues. The germline V gene encodes CDR1 MDHEN and CDR2 SYDVKM. The CDR3 sequence is CASSYMRGLAGAYNEQFF. For the CDR3, the DNA is TGTGCCAGCAGTTACATGAGAGGCCTAGCGGGAGCCTATAATGAGCAGTTCTTC. The variable domain in full, completed from reference TRBV28 and TRBJ2-1, reads DVKVTQSSRYLVKRTGEKVFLECVQDMDHENMFWYRQDPGLGLRLIYFSYDVKMKEKGDIPEGYSVSREKKERFSLILESASTNQTSMYLCASSYMRGLAGAYNEQFFGPGTRLTVL.

The chain employs TRBV28 and TRBJ2-7; D is possibly TRBD2 (5 bases). Trimming left V 5 bases short and J 0 bases short, with 11 bases between. Per the germline V gene, CDR1 is MDHEN and CDR2 is SYDVKM. CDR3 length: 14 amino acids. Written as DNA, the CDR3 is TGTGCCAGCAGTAGGCTGACTAACTCCTACGAGCAGTACTTC. This gives the protein CASSRLTNSYEQYF.

A single count supports this clone. This rearrangement joins TRBV7-2 to TRBJ1-1; D is ambiguous. V dropped 5 bases and J dropped 4 bases, with 14 bases sitting between them. The length of the CDR3 is 14 residues. Germline CDR1 is SGHTA and CDR2 is FQGNSA. CDR3 DNA sequence: TGTGCCAGCAGCCGGCTCACGCGGGGCACTGAAGCTTTCTTT. Protein: CASSRLTRGTEAFF. Based on the CDR3 plus reference TRBV7-2 and TRBJ1-1, the full variable domain is GAGVSQSPSNKVTEKGKDVELRCDPISGHTALYWYRQSLGQGLEFLIYFQGNSAPDKSGLPSDRFSAERTGGSVSTLTIQRTQQEDSAVYLCASSRLTRGTEAFFGQGTRLTVV.

The chain has TRBV19 and TRBJ2-5; TRBD2 aligns across 9 bases. Looked up from germline, CDR1 is LNHDA and CDR2 is SQIVND (reference sequence). Losses at the gene ends were 1 base for V and 5 bases for J; bases not matched to a gene: 14. The CDR3 consists of 18 residues. The CDR3 spells CASSIVVAGDGSGETQYF. The CDR3 DNA reads as TGTGCCAGTAGTATAGTGGTAGCGGGAGATGGTTCGGGCGAGACCCAGTACTTC.

The CDR3 here is CASSPLGEAANYGYTF. For the CDR3, the DNA is TGTGCCAGCTCACCACTTGGGGAGGCAGCTAACTATGGCTACACCTTC. The chain recombines TRBV18 with TRBJ1-2, with no clear D. V was trimmed by 1 base and J by 0 bases, leaving 12 bases between them. This CDR3 region has 16 residues. CDR1 KGHSH and CDR2 LQKENI come from the germline V gene.

This sequence joins TRBV6-6 and TRBJ2-7; D perhaps matches TRBD1 (5 bases). Trimming stripped 6 bases from V and 0 bases from J, with 9 bases between. This CDR3 has 13 amino acids. Germline loops: CDR1 MNHNY, CDR2 SVGAGI (reference sequence). The CDR3 DNA reads TGTGCCAGCAGAGACAGTTACTCCTACGAGCAGTACTTC. Translating it yields CASRDSYSYEQYF.

The J gene is TRBJ2-5, the V gene TRBV15; D perhaps matches TRBD1 (8 bases). Germline CDR1 reads LNHNV; CDR2 reads YYDKDF (reference sequence). V gave up 4 bases and J gave up 1 base, with 13 bases separating them. This CDR3 region has 15 residues. Here the CDR3 reads CATSMGGTGQETQYF. The CDR3 DNA is TGTGCCACCAGCATGGGAGGGACAGGCCAAGAGACCCAGTACTTC.